The T cell receptor beta chain under discussion was sequenced for a study of beta chain features in type 1 diabetes. General study points: Comparison showed that naive, central memory and Treg TCRB repertoires appeared more similar among patients than among healthy donors. Type 1 diabetes patients had VDJ junctions that carried fewer insertions and more deletions.

Trimming took 4 bases from V and 5 from J; bases not matched to a gene: 6. CDR3 length: 14 residues. Germline CDR1 reads SGHVS; CDR2 reads FQNEAQ. The study reverse transcribed the entire isolated RNA, so it sequenced expressed TCRB transcripts. Clones were sequenced by immunoSEQ multiplex PCR, and TCRdb holds only the in-frame ones, with some missing. The data show some 150,000 clones, with roughly 9.7% seen just once and nearly 0.65% held by the top ten. Populations isolated by sorting all had purity greater than 95%. A remark on this clone: Its antigen is undetermined.

This clonotype was obtained from a woman aged 40 to 55 in good health. Sequencing was performed on central memory CD4+ T cells from blood. This chain links TRBV7-8 with TRBJ2-5; 8 bases are shared with TRBD2. CDR3 protein: CASSCRGGAETQYF. CDR3 coding DNA: TGTGCCAGCAGCTGTCGGGGGGGAGCTGAGACCCAGTACTTC.